Listed below are T cell receptor beta chains from one sample, sequenced in a study of breast tumors, draining lymph nodes, adjacent tissues. From the multiplex PCR reads, TCRdb called clonotypes with MiXCR, one entry per CDR3 protein. This table has approximately 250,000 distinct CDR3 sequences, around 35% appearing once. The sequenced sample was axillary lymph node tissue. Source of these receptors: a female donor with breast cancer. Some clones in this sample may be carry-over from other donors' samples. CDR3s include the opening cysteine and the closing phenylalanine or tryptophan. D genes are given only for firm matches. Not all rows give a size; the values are once, few, many and, for expanded clones, a class.

d_gene,len,j_gene,abundance,v_gene,CDR3nt,CDR3aa
-,16,TRBJ1-2,-,TRBV7-9,TGTGCCAGCAGCTTAGCGGGGACCGCTCCTGTCTATGGCTACACCTTC,CASSLAGTAPVYGYTF
-,11,TRBJ2-4,many,TRBV20-1,TGCAGTGCGGGGACGGACGATATACAGTACTTC,CSAGTDDIQYF
TRBD2,14,TRBJ2-7,many,TRBV20-1,TGCAGTGCTAGGACCGGGACTAGCTGGTACGAGCAGTACTTC,CSARTGTSWYEQYF
TRBD1,14,TRBJ1-6,many,TRBV4-3,TGCGCCAGCAGCCTCCGGGACAGCGCTTCACCCCTCCACTTT,CASSLRDSASPLHF
-,13,TRBJ1-1,few,TRBV20-1,TGCAGTGCTAGGTCGCGGGGGGGTACTGAAGCTTTCTTT,CSARSRGGTEAFF
-,15,TRBJ1-2,-,TRBV25-1,TGTGCCAGCAGTGAAGAAGGGGGGACTAACTATGGCTACACCTTC,CASSEEGGTNYGYTF
-,19,TRBJ2-1,-,TRBV7-2,TGTGCCGCCTCGGGGGCGGAGGGGGGGGTTGGGACAAGCTACAATGAGCAGTTCTTC,CAASGAEGGVGTSYNEQFF
TRBD1,14,TRBJ2-3,many,TRBV20-1,TGCAGTGCTAGGAGGACAGGGATAACAGATACGCAGTATTTT,CSARRTGITDTQYF
TRBD2,18,TRBJ2-4,few,TRBV7-8,TGTGCCAGCAGCTTAGCGGGACTAGCGGGGGGGCCTGGGAACATTCAGTACTTC,CASSLAGLAGGPGNIQYF
TRBD2,15,TRBJ2-3,-,TRBV20-1,TGCAGTGCAGTTAGGGCGGGAGGGAGCACAGATACGCAGTATTTT,CSAVRAGGSTDTQYF
-,15,TRBJ2-3,many,TRBV9,TGTGCCAGCAGCCCAGAGTACTTTATCACAGATACGCAGTATTTT,CASSPEYFITDTQYF
-,15,TRBJ1-6,-,TRBV20-1,TGCAGTGCTAGAGAGAAAACAGGGTCGGATTCACCCCTCCACTTT,CSAREKTGSDSPLHF
-,13,TRBJ2-5,many,TRBV7-9,TGTGCCAGCAGCCTACGGATTGAAGAGGCCCAGTACTTC,CASSLRIEEAQYF
-,13,TRBJ2-1,many,TRBV4-3,TGCGCCAGCAGCCCGGCTAAGACCCATGAGCAGTTCTTC,CASSPAKTHEQFF
-,15,TRBJ1-6,many,TRBV10-3,TGTGCCATCAGTGAGTCGGGACCCGGTAATTCACCCCTCCACTTT,CAISESGPGNSPLHF
-,15,TRBJ2-7,many,TRBV20-1,TGCAGTGCCAGAAAAATTACCGTCGCACGCTACGAGCAGTACTTC,CSARKITVARYEQYF
-,15,TRBJ2-7,many,TRBV7-8,TGTGCCAGCAGCTTAGGGGTCGCAACAACCTACGAGCAGTACTTC,CASSLGVATTYEQYF
TRBD1,14,TRBJ1-5,-,TRBV25-1,TGTGCCAGCCAAGGACAGGGGAAAGATCAGCCCCAGCATTTT,CASQGQGKDQPQHF
TRBD1,15,TRBJ2-3,-,TRBV10-3,TGTGCCATCAGTGCCGGGACAGGGGGCACAGATACGCAGTATTTT,CAISAGTGGTDTQYF
TRBD1,13,TRBJ2-7,-,TRBV30,TGTGCCTGGGGGACAGGGGATTCCTACGAGCAGTACTTC,CAWGTGDSYEQYF
TRBD1,13,TRBJ2-7,few,TRBV6-5,TGTGCCAGCAGTCACGCCAGGGGGCTCGAGCAGTACTTC,CASSHARGLEQYF
-,16,TRBJ2-5,-,TRBV10-3,TGTGCCATCAGTGAGTCGCTCAGGGTAGCTGGGGAGACCCAGTACTTC,CAISESLRVAGETQYF
-,15,TRBJ1-1,many,TRBV7-8,TGTGCCAGCAGCTTAGCGCATGGGGGGGACACTGAAGCTTTCTTT,CASSLAHGGDTEAFF
-,12,TRBJ2-7,many,TRBV7-6,TGTGCCAGCAGCGGCCCAGACTACGAGCAGTACTTC,CASSGPDYEQYF
-,12,TRBJ2-7,-,TRBV27,TGTGCCAGCATCGGAGGGGACTACGAGCAGTACTTC,CASIGGDYEQYF
-,15,TRBJ2-1,many,TRBV5-1,TGCGCCAGCAGCTTGGTCGGGAGAATGAACAATGAGCAGTTCTTC,CASSLVGRMNNEQFF
-,13,TRBJ1-3,-,TRBV7-9,TGTGCCAGTCAACGGGACTCTGGAAACACCACATATTTT,CASQRDSGNTTYF
-,14,TRBJ1-4,-,TRBV19,TGTGCCAGTAGTACCGGGACGGCTAATGAAAAACTGTTTTTT,CASSTGTANEKLFF
TRBD1,13,TRBJ1-2,many,TRBV20-1,TGCAGTGCTAGGGGGACAGGGCAAAGGGGCTACACCTTC,CSARGTGQRGYTF
TRBD1,15,TRBJ1-2,many,TRBV7-2,TGTGCCAGCAGCACGTTCCGCCGGGACAGGGTTACCTACACCTTC,CASSTFRRDRVTYTF
TRBD2,14,TRBJ2-1,medium-sized,TRBV7-9,TGTGCCAGCAGCCATTCGACTAGCGGGAATGAGCAGTTCTTC,CASSHSTSGNEQFF
-,14,TRBJ2-5,few,TRBV10-1,TGCGCCAGCAGTGAGTCGATGGGGGCCGAGACCCAGTACTTC,CASSESMGAETQYF
TRBD1,15,TRBJ1-2,many,TRBV4-2,TGTGCCAGCAGCCAAGAGACAGGGGGCCTCTATGGCTACACCTTC,CASSQETGGLYGYTF
-,13,TRBJ1-1,few,TRBV15,TGTGCCACCAGCAGAGAACAGGGCACTGAAGCTTTCTTT,CATSREQGTEAFF
-,14,TRBJ2-7,-,TRBV2,TGTGCTAGAGACCAGGAGACATTGGACTACGAGCAGTACTTC,CARDQETLDYEQYF
-,13,TRBJ2-1,many,TRBV7-6,TGTGCCAGCAGCCCCGAAGTCGGGACGACGCAGTTCTTC,CASSPEVGTTQFF
-,20,TRBJ2-6,many,TRBV7-6,TGTGCCAGCAGCTCAACTTTCGCCGGTGGGGTTGGCTCTGGGGCCAACGTCCTGACTTTC,CASSSTFAGGVGSGANVLTF
-,15,TRBJ1-6,many,TRBV14,TGTGCCAGCAGCCAAGTCAACAGGGCGTATTCACCCCTCCACTTT,CASSQVNRAYSPLHF
TRBD1,17,TRBJ1-2,-,TRBV29-1,TGCAGCTCACCGAGCCGGACAGGCAGCATTTTTAACTATGGCTACACCTTC,CSSPSRTGSIFNYGYTF
-,13,TRBJ2-2,many,TRBV6-1,TGTGCCAGCAGTGAACAACGGGCGGGGGAGCTGTTTTTT,CASSEQRAGELFF
-,10,TRBJ1-5,-,TRBV12-3/TRBV12-4,TGTGCCAGCAGTTTATGGTCTCAGCATTTT,CASSLWSQHF
-,15,TRBJ2-5,few,TRBV18,TGTGCCAGCTCACCACATAAGGGGGACGGAGAGACCCAGTACTTC,CASSPHKGDGETQYF
TRBD2,15,TRBJ2-5,-,TRBV7-6,TGTGCCAGCAGCCCCGGACTAGCGGGGTCAGGGACCCAGTACTTC,CASSPGLAGSGTQYF
TRBD2,18,TRBJ2-3,-,TRBV27,TGTGCCAGCAGCCTTTTTGGACTAGCGGGAGGGCCAGGGGATACGCAGTATTTT,CASSLFGLAGGPGDTQYF
-,14,TRBJ1-2,many,TRBV30,TGTGCCTGGAGTGGTACGGGGACGGCCTATGGCTACACCTTC,CAWSGTGTAYGYTF
-,12,TRBJ2-5,few,TRBV20-1,TGCAGTGCTAGAAGGGGGAAAGAGACCCCGTACTTC,CSARRGKETPYF